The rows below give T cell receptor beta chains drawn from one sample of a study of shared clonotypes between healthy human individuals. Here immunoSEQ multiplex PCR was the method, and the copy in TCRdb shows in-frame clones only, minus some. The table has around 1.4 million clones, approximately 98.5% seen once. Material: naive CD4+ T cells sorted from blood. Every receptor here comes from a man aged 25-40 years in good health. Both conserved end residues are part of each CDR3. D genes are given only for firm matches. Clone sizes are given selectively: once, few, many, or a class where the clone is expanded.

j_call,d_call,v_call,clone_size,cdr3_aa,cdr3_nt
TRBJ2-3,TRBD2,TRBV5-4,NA,CASRIAGGVVDTQYF,TGTGCCAGCAGGATAGCGGGAGGGGTGGTGGATACGCAGTATTTT
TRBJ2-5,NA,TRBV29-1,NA,CSGSRDLQETQYF,TGCAGCGGATCCCGGGACCTCCAAGAGACCCAGTACTTC
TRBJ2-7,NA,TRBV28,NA,CASSRDFYEQYF,TGTGCCAGCAGCAGAGATTTTTACGAGCAGTACTTC
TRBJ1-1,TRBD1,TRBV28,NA,CASSLSRTGSRDTEAFF,TGTGCCAGCAGTTTATCCCGGACAGGGTCACGAGACACTGAAGCTTTCTTT
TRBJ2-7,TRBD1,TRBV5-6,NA,CASSSPGQESYEQYF,TGTGCCAGCAGCTCACCGGGACAGGAGAGCTACGAGCAGTACTTC
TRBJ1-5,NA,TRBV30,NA,CAWSETGNQPQHF,TGTGCCTGGAGTGAGACGGGCAATCAGCCCCAGCATTTT
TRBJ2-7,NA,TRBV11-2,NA,CASSGRETYEQYF,TGTGCCAGCAGCGGTCGGGAAACCTACGAGCAGTACTTC
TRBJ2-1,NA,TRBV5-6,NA,CASSSGGIDNYDEQFF,TGTGCCAGCAGCTCAGGGGGGATAGATAACTACGATGAGCAGTTCTTC
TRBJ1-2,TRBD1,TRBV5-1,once,CASSLERGPAGGNYGYTF,TGCGCCAGCAGCTTGGAACGAGGCCCAGCAGGGGGCAACTATGGCTACACCTTC
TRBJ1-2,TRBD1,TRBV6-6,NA,CASRKGPDRVYGYTF,TGTGCCAGCAGGAAAGGTCCTGACAGGGTCTATGGCTACACCTTC
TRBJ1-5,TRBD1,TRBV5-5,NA,CASSLGQVNQPQHF,TGTGCCAGCAGCCTGGGACAGGTCAATCAGCCCCAGCATTTT
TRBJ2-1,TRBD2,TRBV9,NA,CASSVHGRADLVLGEQFF,TGTGCCAGCAGCGTTCACGGGAGGGCCGATCTAGTGCTCGGTGAGCAGTTCTTC
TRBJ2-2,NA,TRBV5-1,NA,CASSFEGTGELFF,TGCGCCAGCAGCTTTGAGGGGACCGGGGAGCTGTTTTTT
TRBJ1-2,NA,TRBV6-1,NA,CASSEEGGNYGYTF,TGTGCCAGCAGTGAAGAGGGAGGTAACTATGGCTACACCTTC
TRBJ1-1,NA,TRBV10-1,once,CASRGSNTEAFF,TGCGCCAGCAGGGGATCGAACACTGAAGCTTTCTTT
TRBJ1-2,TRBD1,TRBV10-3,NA,CAISQEGGEYYGYTF,TGTGCCATCAGCCAAGAAGGGGGCGAATACTATGGCTACACCTTC
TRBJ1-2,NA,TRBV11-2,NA,CASSLVLPGSGIDGYTF,TGTGCCAGCAGCTTAGTACTCCCTGGTTCAGGGATTGATGGCTACACCTTC
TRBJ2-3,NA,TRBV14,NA,CASSHLPGPLQDTQYF,TGTGCCAGCAGCCACCTGCCGGGGCCCCTCCAAGATACGCAGTATTTT
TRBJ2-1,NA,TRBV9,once,CASSVDAAGVLNEQFF,TGTGCCAGCAGCGTAGATGCGGCAGGGGTGCTCAATGAGCAGTTCTTC
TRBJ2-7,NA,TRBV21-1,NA,CASSKGGRSSYEQYF,TGTGCCAGCAGCAAAGGTGGCCGGAGCTCCTACGAGCAGTACTTC
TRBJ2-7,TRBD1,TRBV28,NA,CASSPGDRDGEQYF,TGTGCCAGCAGCCCCGGGGACAGGGATGGCGAGCAGTACTTC
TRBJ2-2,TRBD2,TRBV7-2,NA,CASSRLAANTGELFF,TGTGCCAGCAGCCGTCTAGCGGCGAACACCGGGGAGCTGTTTTTT
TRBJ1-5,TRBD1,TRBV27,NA,CASSSKTGDFERGNQPQHF,TGTGCCAGCAGTTCCAAGACAGGGGACTTTGAAAGAGGCAATCAGCCCCAGCATTTT
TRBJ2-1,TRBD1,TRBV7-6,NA,CASSSGTGTYNEQFF,TGTGCCAGCAGCTCCGGGACAGGGACTTACAATGAGCAGTTCTTC
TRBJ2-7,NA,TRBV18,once,CASSPGTGAEQYF,TGTGCCAGCTCACCAGGGACCGGGGCCGAGCAGTACTTC
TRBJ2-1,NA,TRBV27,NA,CASSFNPRVSGNRFF,TGTGCCAGCAGTTTTAACCCCCGTGTGTCTGGGAATCGGTTCTTC
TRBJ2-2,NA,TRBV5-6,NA,CASSLYGANTGELFF,TGTGCCAGCAGCCTATATGGGGCGAACACCGGGGAGCTGTTTTTT
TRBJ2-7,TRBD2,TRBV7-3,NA,CASSLVGAGAPYEQYF,TGTGCCAGCAGTTTAGTCGGCGCGGGAGCCCCGTACGAGCAGTACTTC
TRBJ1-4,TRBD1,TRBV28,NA,CASVAGTGAQGGKLFF,TGTGCCAGCGTCGCTGGGACAGGGGCACAAGGGGGAAAACTGTTTTTT
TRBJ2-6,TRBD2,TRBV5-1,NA,CASSGRVDGPSSGANVLTF,TGCGCCAGCAGCGGGAGGGTTGACGGACCAAGCTCTGGGGCCAACGTCCTGACTTTC
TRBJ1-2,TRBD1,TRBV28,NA,CASSWDRAYGYTF,TGTGCCAGCAGCTGGGACAGGGCCTATGGCTACACCTTC
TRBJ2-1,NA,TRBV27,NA,CASSFHPTPAPGNEQFF,TGTGCCAGCAGTTTTCACCCAACCCCCGCTCCTGGCAATGAGCAGTTCTTC
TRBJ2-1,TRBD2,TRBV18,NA,CASSPLRSSGRAADNEQFF,TGTGCCAGCTCACCACTGAGGTCTAGCGGGAGGGCCGCGGACAATGAGCAGTTCTTC
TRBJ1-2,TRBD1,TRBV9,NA,CASSRTGDRGGYTF,TGTGCCAGCAGCAGGACAGGGGATCGAGGTGGCTACACCTTC
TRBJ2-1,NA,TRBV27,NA,CASSSRRSEQFF,TGTGCCAGCAGCTCCCGGAGATCGGAGCAGTTCTTC
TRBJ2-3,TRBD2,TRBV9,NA,CASSPRLAALDTQYF,TGTGCCAGCAGCCCTAGACTAGCGGCACTGGATACGCAGTATTTT
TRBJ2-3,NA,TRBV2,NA,CASSPTSVPTDTQYF,TGTGCCAGCAGCCCAACTAGTGTCCCCACAGATACGCAGTATTTT
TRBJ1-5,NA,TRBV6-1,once,CASSESSGVGWQPQHF,TGTGCCAGCAGTGAATCGAGTGGGGTGGGATGGCAGCCCCAGCATTTT
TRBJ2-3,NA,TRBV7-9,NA,CASSLVAITDTQYF,TGTGCCAGCAGCTTAGTGGCTATCACAGATACGCAGTATTTT
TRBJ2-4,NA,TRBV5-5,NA,CASSLLGPLASREDFQYF,TGTGCCAGCAGCTTGCTTGGCCCTCTCGCGTCTCGTGAGGACTTCCAGTACTTC
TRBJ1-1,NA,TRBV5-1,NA,CASSLVKRTEAFF,TGCGCCAGCAGCTTGGTTAAGAGGACTGAAGCTTTCTTT
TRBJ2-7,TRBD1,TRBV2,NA,CASSMRQGHYEQYF,TGTGCCAGCAGTATGAGACAGGGGCACTACGAGCAGTACTTC
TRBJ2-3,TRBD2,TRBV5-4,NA,CASSSPASGSFTDTQYF,TGTGCCAGCAGCTCCCCGGCTAGCGGGAGTTTTACAGATACGCAGTATTTT
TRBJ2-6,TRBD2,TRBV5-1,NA,CATHRGGSGANVLTF,TGCGCCACCCATCGGGGGGGCTCTGGGGCCAACGTCCTGACTTTC
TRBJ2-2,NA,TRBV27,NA,CASSPNPRLGWNTGELFF,TGTGCCAGCAGTCCAAACCCCAGACTCGGCTGGAACACCGGGGAGCTGTTTTTT
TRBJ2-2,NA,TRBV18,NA,CASTPQGNTGELFF,TGTGCCAGCACTCCACAGGGCAACACCGGGGAGCTGTTTTTT
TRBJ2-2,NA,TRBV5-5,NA,CASSGRSSNTGELFF,TGTGCCAGCAGCGGGCGATCCTCGAACACCGGGGAGCTGTTTTTT
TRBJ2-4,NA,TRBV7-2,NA,CASSFERGNIQYF,TGTGCCAGCAGCTTTGAAAGAGGGAACATTCAGTACTTC
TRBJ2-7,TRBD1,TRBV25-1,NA,CASSDIKDRYYEQYF,TGTGCCAGCAGCGACATAAAGGACAGGTACTACGAGCAGTACTTC
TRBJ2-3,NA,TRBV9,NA,CASSAEEGPDTQYF,TGTGCCAGCAGCGCTGAGGAGGGGCCGGATACGCAGTATTTT
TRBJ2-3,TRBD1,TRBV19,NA,CASSVGTGHTDTQYF,TGTGCCAGTAGCGTGGGGACAGGCCACACAGATACGCAGTATTTT
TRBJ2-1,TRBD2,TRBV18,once,CASSSGQGTSGAYNEQFF,TGTGCCAGCTCATCCGGACAGGGGACTAGCGGGGCCTACAATGAGCAGTTCTTC
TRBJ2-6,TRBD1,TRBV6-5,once,CASSSGGAGANVLTF,TGTGCCAGCAGTTCAGGGGGAGCTGGGGCCAACGTCCTGACTTTC
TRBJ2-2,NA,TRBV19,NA,CASSKSPGRTGELFF,TGTGCCAGCTCCAAGAGTCCAGGCCGGACCGGGGAGCTGTTTTTT
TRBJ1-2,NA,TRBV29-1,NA,CSVESPTGGGYTF,TGCAGCGTTGAATCCCCGACAGGTGGTGGCTACACCTTC
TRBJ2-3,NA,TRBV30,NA,CAWSGHYTDTQYF,TGTGCCTGGAGTGGACACTACACAGATACGCAGTATTTT
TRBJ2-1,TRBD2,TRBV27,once,CGRPSGRVYNEQFF,TGTGGCAGGCCAAGCGGGAGGGTCTACAATGAGCAGTTCTTC
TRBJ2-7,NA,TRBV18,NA,CASSPLGGPEAEQYF,TGTGCCAGCTCACCCTTGGGCGGGCCCGAGGCCGAGCAGTACTTC
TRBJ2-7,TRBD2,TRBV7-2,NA,CASSSHPGGSYEQYF,TGTGCCAGCAGCTCTCATCCGGGGGGCTCCTACGAGCAGTACTTC